This entry lists 10 T cell receptor beta chains sequenced from one sample in a study of shared clonotypes between healthy human individuals. TCRdb's copy holds only in-frame clones and misses some; the assay was immunoSEQ multiplex PCR. The sample gives a few hundred thousand clones, less than 98% of which show up once; approximately 0.057% is in the top ten. Material for sequencing was naive CD4+ T cells sorted from blood. This sample's subset: CD45RA+ positively selected. Receptor source: a woman in her thirties in good health.

The chain links TRBV5-1 to TRBJ2-1, with D possibly being TRBD2 (5 bases). The germline V gene encodes CDR1 SGHRS and CDR2 YFSETQ. This CDR3 is 17 amino acids long. Trimming took 1 base from V and 0 from J, leaving 14 bases between them. Written as DNA, the CDR3 is TGCGCCAGCAGCTTGCCTGAAGTAGCGAACTCCTACAATGAGCAGTTCTTC. This sequence encodes CASSLPEVANSYNEQFF.

V usage is TRBV30 and J usage is TRBJ1-2, with D uncertain. CDR3 length: 11 amino acids. The germline V and J ends were trimmed by 0 bases and 7 bases, with 6 bases remaining between them. CDR1 is GTSNPN, CDR2 SVGIG, per germline (reference sequence). CDR3 sequence reads: CAWSVTGGYTF. DNA for the CDR3: TGTGCCTGGAGTGTGACGGGTGGCTACACCTTC.

The chain uses TRBV5-4 and TRBJ2-7; 9 bases are a match to TRBD1. Germline loops: CDR1 SGHNT, CDR2 YYREEE (reference sequence). The CDR3 loop spans 15 amino acids. Trimming cost V 3 bases and J 1 base; bases outside gene matches: 5. The chain's CDR3 is CASSSRDRASYEQYF. In DNA form, the CDR3 reads TGTGCCAGCAGCTCCCGGGACAGGGCATCCTACGAGCAGTACTTC.

V and J are TRBV10-1 and TRBJ2-1; the match to TRBD2 covers 7 bases. Germline loops: CDR1 WNHNN, CDR2 SYGVQD (reference sequence). Trimming took 3 bases from V and 1 from J; bases not matched to a gene: 3. This CDR3 is 15 amino acids long. CDR3 residues: CASSEAGRSYNEQFF. Here the CDR3 DNA reads TGCGCCAGCAGTGAAGCGGGACGATCCTACAATGAGCAGTTCTTC.

The chain uses TRBV4-2 and TRBJ1-1; 9 bases align to TRBD1. After removal of 3 bases from V and 5 bases from J, the junction contained 10 bases not matched to a gene. This CDR3 comprises 16 residues. Germline loops: CDR1 LGHNA, CDR2 YNFKEQ. The CDR3 DNA reads TGTGCCAGCAGCCACAGGGAGGGACAGGGAAATACTGAAGCTTTCTTT. Its translation is CASSHREGQGNTEAFF.

The chain couples TRBV5-1 to TRBJ2-5, with 9 bases lining up with TRBD2. J gave up 5 bases and V 0 bases, and 11 bases lay outside the gene matches. Per the germline V gene, CDR1 is SGHRS and CDR2 is YFSETQ. The CDR3 length is 17 residues. The CDR3 coding sequence is TGCGCCAGCAGCTTGGTTGCGGGAGGGCCTAGGCGGGAGACCCAGTACTTC. Residues: CASSLVAGGPRRETQYF.

The chain links TRBV9 to TRBJ1-2; D unresolved. This CDR3 spans 13 amino acids. CDR1 and CDR2 (germline): SGDLS, YYNGEE. Trimming took 2 bases from V and 2 from J, leaving 7 bases between them. The CDR3 bases are TGTGCCAGCAGCGTGGCGGAAAACTATGGCTACACCTTC. It yields the protein CASSVAENYGYTF.

The chain employs TRBV4-1 and TRBJ1-1; no firm D call. The CDR3 loop spans 14 amino acids. Trimming removed 0 bases at V and 6 bases at J, with 11 bases between. Germline V CDR1 and CDR2: MGHRA, YSYEKL. This CDR3 is CASSQDLRSSEAFF. The CDR3 nucleotides read TGCGCCAGCAGCCAAGATCTTCGGTCTTCTGAAGCTTTCTTT.

This chain connects TRBV5-1 to TRBJ2-3; D may be TRBD1 or TRBD2 (5 bases each). V shed 0 bases and J shed 0 bases, with 11 bases lying between them. CDR3 length equals 16 residues. Germline CDR1 reads SGHRS; CDR2 reads YFSETQ. CDR3 loop: CASSLDPGPSTDTQYF. The CDR3 region has the DNA TGCGCCAGCAGCTTGGATCCGGGACCTAGCACAGATACGCAGTATTTT.

This clone appeared a single time. This chain uses TRBV7-7 with TRBJ2-2; D may be TRBD2 (6 bases). CDR1 is SSHAT and CDR2 is FNYEAQ in the germline V gene (reference sequence). CDR3 length: 16 residues. The V gene lost 2 bases and the J gene lost 0 bases, with 10 bases spanning the gap. CDR3 residues: CASSLIGGANTGELFF. CDR3 DNA: TGTGCCAGCAGCTTAATCGGAGGGGCGAACACCGGGGAGCTGTTTTTT.